The rows below give T cell receptor beta chains drawn from one sample of a study of T cells in Graves' hyperthyroidism and ophthalmopathy. Each CDR3 protein gets one entry after TCRdb re-called the multiplex PCR reads with MiXCR. This table has some 600,000 distinct CDR3 sequences, about 14% appearing once. Specimen: blood. These receptors were collected from a woman in her 30s with Graves' hyperthyroidism that later progressed to Graves' ophthalmopathy. Both conserved end residues are part of each CDR3. The D gene is left open where the match is weak. The size field is filled for only some rows; it gives once, few, many or a size class.

>NA|TRBJ2-2|TRBV25-1|TRBD1
TGTGCCAGCAGGTCCGGGACAGCTGGCGGGGAGCTGTTTTTT
CASRSGTAGGELFF
>many|TRBJ2-2|TRBV6-2/TRBV6-3|TRBD2
TGTGCCAGCAGTTTCCCCGGGAGGGGCGGCCTGAACACCGGGGAGCTGTTTTTT
CASSFPGRGGLNTGELFF
>many|TRBJ1-1|TRBV6-2/TRBV6-3|TRBD1
TGTGCCAGCAGTTTAACCCGAACCTCCAGGGGGCTGGCTGAAGCTTTCTTT
CASSLTRTSRGLAEAFF
>many|TRBJ2-5|TRBV6-1|NA
TGTGCCAGCAGTGAACGATTCGGGCAAGAGACCCAGTACTTC
CASSERFGQETQYF
>many|TRBJ2-5|TRBV20-1|NA
TGCAGTGCTAGAGATCGCCTGGGACCGCAAGAGACCCAGTACTTC
CSARDRLGPQETQYF
>few|TRBJ2-3|TRBV7-9|NA
TGTGTCTGGGGGACAAGGAGCACAGATACGCAGTATTTT
CVWGTRSTDTQYF
>many|TRBJ2-2|TRBV11-3|NA
TGTGCCAGCAGCTTAGGAGGACAGAACACCGGGGAGCTGTTTTTT
CASSLGGQNTGELFF
>many|TRBJ1-5|TRBV19|TRBD1
TGTGCCAGTAGTGCAAAGGACAGGGTTTATAGCAATCAGCCCCAGCATTTT
CASSAKDRVYSNQPQHF
>many|TRBJ2-3|TRBV2|NA
TGTGCCAGCAGTGAAAGCGTAGATACGCAGTATTTT
CASSESVDTQYF
>many|TRBJ2-2|TRBV2|NA
TGTGCCAGCACCCAGTCCAGTGACGGGGAGCTGTTTTTT
CASTQSSDGELFF
>many|TRBJ2-7|TRBV27|TRBD2
TGTGCCAGCAGGCTAAATCTAGCGGCCCCCTACGAGCAGTACTTC
CASRLNLAAPYEQYF
>few|TRBJ2-5|TRBV18|TRBD1
TGTGCCAGCTCACTGGGACAGTCTGGGGAGACCCAGTACTTC
CASSLGQSGETQYF
>few|TRBJ2-7|TRBV5-1|NA
TGCGCCAGCAGCTTGGAGACGGCAGATTACGAGCAGTACTTC
CASSLETADYEQYF
>NA|TRBJ2-2|TRBV6-4|TRBD1
TGTGCCAGCAGTGACTCGCAGGGGGCCGGGGAGCTGTTTTTT
CASSDSQGAGELFF
>few|TRBJ1-5|TRBV4-1|NA
TGCGCCAGCAGCCCTAATACAGGCTTCAATCAGCCCCAGCATTTT
CASSPNTGFNQPQHF
>few|TRBJ2-7|TRBV7-2|TRBD1
TGTGCCAGCAGCGTCCAATCACAGGGGGCTTACGAGCAGTACTTC
CASSVQSQGAYEQYF
>NA|TRBJ2-1|TRBV30|TRBD2
TGTGCCTGGAGCCAACCCCCCGCTAGCGGCAGCTCCTACAATGAGCAGTTCTTC
CAWSQPPASGSSYNEQFF
>many|TRBJ1-4|TRBV6-1|NA
TGTGCCAGCACAGATTCGGCAACTAATGAAAAACTGTTTTTT
CASTDSATNEKLFF
>NA|TRBJ2-1|TRBV18|NA
TGTGCCAGCTCACCCCTCCCACCGAATTACAATGAGCAGTTCTTC
CASSPLPPNYNEQFF
>NA|TRBJ2-5|TRBV20-1|NA
TGCAGTGCAAACCGGGTCCAAGAGACCCAGTACTTC
CSANRVQETQYF
>many|TRBJ2-1|TRBV3-1|TRBD2
TGTGCCAGCAGCCAAGTCCGGGGGGGACCCTACAATGAGCAGTTCTTC
CASSQVRGGPYNEQFF
>many|TRBJ2-1|TRBV6-1|NA
TGTGCCAGCAGCGACAGGTTCGACAATGAGCAGTTCTTC
CASSDRFDNEQFF
>many|TRBJ2-7|TRBV27|NA
TGTGCCAGCAGTTTATCGACCAGGGGTCGCTACGAGCAGTACTTC
CASSLSTRGRYEQYF
>NA|TRBJ2-7|TRBV30|NA
TGTGCCTGGAGTGTATTACCCGGGTCAGACAACGAGCAGTACTTC
CAWSVLPGSDNEQYF
>many|TRBJ1-1|TRBV11-2|NA
TGTGCCAGCAGCGCGTTTTCAGGGGACACTGAAGCTTTCTTT
CASSAFSGDTEAFF
>NA|TRBJ2-5|TRBV11-2|NA
TGTGCCAGCAGCTTTGGCCAGAAAGAGACCCAGTACTTC
CASSFGQKETQYF
>many|TRBJ2-3|TRBV2|NA
TGTGCCAGCAGTCAATCGTTTGGGGAGACGCAGTATTTT
CASSQSFGETQYF
>NA|TRBJ2-7|TRBV7-9|NA
TGTGCCAGCAGATCAGGGACCATGACCGAGCAGTACTTC
CASRSGTMTEQYF
>NA|TRBJ2-1|TRBV5-5|TRBD2
TGTGCCAGCAGCCCGATTCTTAGCGGGAGCGAAACCAATGAGCAGTTCTTC
CASSPILSGSETNEQFF
>many|TRBJ2-1|TRBV20-1|TRBD2
TGCAGTGCTAGAGAGCCCGGGACTAGCGGGAGCTCTTACAATGAGCAGTTCTTC
CSAREPGTSGSSYNEQFF
>many|TRBJ2-5|TRBV24-1|NA
TGTGCCACCAGTGACCCCCGACGGGAAGAGACCCAGTACTTC
CATSDPRREETQYF